Described below is a single T cell receptor beta chain sequence and its context. Its antigen has not been determined. No qualities accompany the bases; no much larger clone lies one base away. This specimen comes from a study of blood T cell repertoires in COVID-19 (TCRdb year 2020). Regarding the research as a whole: The collaborator samples originated in the United States, Italy and Spain and spanned the acute and convalescent phases of COVID-19. The prospective study material was composed of cDNA or gDNA derived from T cells, B-cell-depleted T cells, or PBMCs. The dataset comprised deeply sampled blood TCRbeta repertoires from subjects exposed to, actively infected with, or recovered from COVID-19. A freely available public database, intended as a resource for researchers studying the immune response to SARS-CoV-2, is where the repertoires were released. The samples were drawn from the first 160 participants of the ongoing ImmuneRACE study and from 950 to 1,500 subjects provided by 6 global collaborators. A de-identified subject ID, COVID-19 status, age in years and sex were almost always included in the sample metadata. HLA class I and class II types, where available, came from metadata supplied by the sample provider rather than from assay-based typing. Overall results and qualifications from the work: The quantity of clinical and demographic metadata differed by source and by participant and was supplied without curation.

The CDR3 holds 14 amino acids from the cysteine to the phenylalanine. Just CDR3 DNA is preserved here, 42 bases in frame from base 1. The germline V gene (reference sequence) gives CDR1 as LGHDT and CDR2 as YNNKEL. For this chain, trimming is 1 base at the V end and 6 bases at the J end, and the number of junction bases without a gene match is 5. Participants in the prospective study were aged roughly 18 to 100 years, lived in about two dozen United States geographic areas, and enrolled through a virtual design. In the prospective study, participants were assigned to cohorts based on the clinical history participants reported in a screening survey and a study questionnaire. ImmuneRACE Cohort 3 recovered participants were defined by two consecutive negative NP/OP PCR tests, healthcare professional clearance, or symptom resolution. In the prospective study, mobile phlebotomists collected whole blood, serum and a nasopharyngeal or oropharyngeal swab from each participant. Participants in the prospective study had the option to provide additional blood draws and questionnaires over an approximately 2-month period. Before DNA extraction, blood samples from the prospective study were shipped at room temperature or frozen.

TCRbeta CDR3 regions were amplified from genomic DNA by means of the immunoSEQ Assay, a bias-controlled multiplex PCR. Per the authors' processing: The number of nucleated cells in each sample was estimated from the amplification of reference gene primers within the assay. To quantify the absolute abundance of each unique TCRbeta CDR3 rearrangement, sequence reads were collapsed and filtered. For each sample, productive Simpson clonality was calculated by taking the square root of Simpson's diversity index across productive rearrangements. This immuneACCESS table, as held by TCRdb, lists in-frame sequences with V and J called but not all clones. Of the missing ones, under half trace to an unresolved V gene in checked studies; the others have no known cause. The V and J calls and clone size were taken over from that table, and D and trimming were inferred from the DNA. This sample has hundreds of thousands of clones in its table, and over 75% of those were observed once. Clones ranked in the top ten supply approximately 8.8% of the sample.

The source material was PBMCs or T cells enriched from blood (not recorded which). The TCR originated in a middle-aged woman who had recovered from COVID-19. The chain joins TRBV3-1 (or the pseudogene TRBV3-2) to TRBJ1-1, with TRBD1 matching 7 junction bases. The CDR3 reads CASSQADRVAEAFF. The nucleotide sequence is given as TGTGCCAGCAGCCAAGCCGACAGGGTGGCTGAAGCTTTCTTT.